This TCR beta chain was sequenced during a study of blood T cell repertoires in COVID-19. Adults between roughly 18 and 89 years of age took part from more than 20 US areas. Produced via immunoSEQ multiplex PCR; TCRdb's table is partial and in-frame only. The table includes about 200,000 clones, 89% detected once. The CDR3 sequence is 15 residues long. Per germline, CDR1 SEHNR and CDR2 FQNEAQ (reference sequence). Between the trimmed V and J ends, which lost 2 bases and 6 bases, there was a span of 17 bases. Sample: PBMCs or T cells enriched from blood (not recorded which). This TCR was sampled from a woman in her late teens or twenties who had recovered from COVID-19. The chain is built from TRBV7-9 and TRBJ2-7, with D maybe TRBD1 (5 bases). CDR3 protein: CASSLQDPRAFEQYF. For the CDR3, the DNA is TGTGCCAGCAGCTTACAGGACCCCAGGGCGTTCGAGCAGTACTTC.